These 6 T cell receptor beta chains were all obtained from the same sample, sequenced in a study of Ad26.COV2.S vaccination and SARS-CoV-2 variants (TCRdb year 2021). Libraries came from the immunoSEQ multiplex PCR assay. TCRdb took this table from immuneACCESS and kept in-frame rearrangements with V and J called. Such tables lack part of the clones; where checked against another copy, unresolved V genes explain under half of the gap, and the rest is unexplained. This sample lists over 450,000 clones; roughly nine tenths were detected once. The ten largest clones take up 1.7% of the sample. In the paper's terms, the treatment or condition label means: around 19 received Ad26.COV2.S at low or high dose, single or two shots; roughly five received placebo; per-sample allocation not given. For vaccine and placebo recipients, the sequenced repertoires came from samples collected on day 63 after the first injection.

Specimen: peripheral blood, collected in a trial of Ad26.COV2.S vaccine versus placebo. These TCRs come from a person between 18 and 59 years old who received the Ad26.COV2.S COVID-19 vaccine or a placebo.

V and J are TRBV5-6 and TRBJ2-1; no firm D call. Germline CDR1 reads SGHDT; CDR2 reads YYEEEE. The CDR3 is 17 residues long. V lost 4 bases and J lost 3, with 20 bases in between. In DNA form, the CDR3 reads TGTGCCAGCAGCGCCCAACTTAATTATGGTGGCTACAATGAGCAGTTCTTC. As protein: CASSAQLNYGGYNEQFF.

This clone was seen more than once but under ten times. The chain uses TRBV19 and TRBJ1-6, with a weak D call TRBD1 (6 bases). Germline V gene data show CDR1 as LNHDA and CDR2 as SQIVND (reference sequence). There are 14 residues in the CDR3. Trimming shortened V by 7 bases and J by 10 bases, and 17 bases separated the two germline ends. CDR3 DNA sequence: TGTGCCAGTACCACTGCCCAGGGGCGCTCACCCCTCCACTTT. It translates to CASTTAQGRSPLHF.

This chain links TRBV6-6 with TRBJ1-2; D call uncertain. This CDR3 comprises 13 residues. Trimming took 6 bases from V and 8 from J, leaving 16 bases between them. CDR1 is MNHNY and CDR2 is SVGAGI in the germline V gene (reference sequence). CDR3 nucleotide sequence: TGTGCCAGCAGCTACCAGGAGGCGGAAGGCTACACCTTC. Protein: CASSYQEAEGYTF.

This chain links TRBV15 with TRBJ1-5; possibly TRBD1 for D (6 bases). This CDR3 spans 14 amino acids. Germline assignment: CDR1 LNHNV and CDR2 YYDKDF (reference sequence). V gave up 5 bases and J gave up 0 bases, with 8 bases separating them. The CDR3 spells CATSQDSSNQPQHF. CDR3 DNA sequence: TGTGCCACCAGCCAGGACAGTAGCAATCAGCCCCAGCATTTT.

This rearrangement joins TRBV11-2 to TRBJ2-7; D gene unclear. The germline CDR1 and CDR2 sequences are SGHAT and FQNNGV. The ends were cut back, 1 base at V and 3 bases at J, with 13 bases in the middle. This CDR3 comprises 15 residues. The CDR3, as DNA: TGTGCCAGCAGCTTAGGCGCAGTGTCCCTCTACGAGCAGTACTTC. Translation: CASSLGAVSLYEQYF.

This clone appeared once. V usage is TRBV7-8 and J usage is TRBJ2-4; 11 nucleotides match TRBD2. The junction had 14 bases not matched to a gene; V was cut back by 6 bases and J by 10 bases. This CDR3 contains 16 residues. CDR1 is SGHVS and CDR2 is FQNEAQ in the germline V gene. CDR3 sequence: CASSLSGLAAPGIQYF. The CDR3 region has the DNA TGTGCCAGCAGTCTATCGGGACTAGCGGCGCCCGGGATTCAGTACTTC.